This section outlines one TCR beta chain sequence together with its context. The antigen it recognizes is unknown. No per-base quality is available; no much larger clone lies one base away. The data were obtained in a study of Ad26.COV2.S vaccination and SARS-CoV-2 variants (dated by TCRdb to the early 2020s). Regarding the study in general: Vaccine-arm donors were drawn from COV1001, a multicentre, randomized, double-blind, placebo-controlled phase I-IIa trial of Ad26.COV2.S in healthy adults. Ad26.COV2.S was given intramuscularly at 5x10^10 or 1x10^11 viral particles, as a single shot or as two shots 56 days apart. Sequencing of the TCRbeta repertoire served to evaluate the specificity and breadth of SARS-CoV-2-reactive T cell receptors following Ad26.COV2.S vaccination. The TCR-sequenced set comprised about 32 samples: 19 Ad26.COV2.S vaccine recipients, 5 placebo recipients and 8 SARS-CoV-2 convalescent individuals. Trial participants were randomized into five groups of five, in which low-dose or high-dose Ad26.COV2.S was given once or twice, or placebo was given on both occasions. Investigators did not know the trial group allocation while performing experiments and assessing outcomes.

What the work shows at the level of the full study, not this receptor alone: Substantial breadth of spike-specific CD8+ and CD4+ T cell responses was reported after vaccination. Spike-specific TCR breadth was higher in Ad26.COV2.S recipients than in placebo recipients (P = 0.0014). The authors noted that total T cell responses may have been underestimated by the TCR breadth and depth analyses. Non-spike TCR breadth was comparable between vaccine and placebo recipients, consistent with the vaccine containing only spike. The study was not powered to compare responses between vaccine doses or regimens.

What this sample's treatment or condition label stands for: some 19 received Ad26.COV2.S at low or high dose, single or two shots; a few received placebo; per-sample allocation not given. Repertoires of vaccine and placebo recipients were sequenced from samples collected on day 63 after the first injection. In Cohort 1b, around 25 adults aged 18-55 years were enrolled at a single site in Boston, USA, between 29 July and 7 August 2020. Ad26.COV2.S consisted of a replication-incompetent adenovirus type 26 vector by which a prefusion-stabilized SARS-CoV-2 spike protein from the original Wuhan strain was expressed. The immunoSEQ Assay was used to sequence TCRbeta CDR3 regions. After extraction, genomic DNA underwent amplification by bias-controlled multiplex PCR, followed by high-throughput sequencing. In the authors' own workflow: To quantify the absolute abundance of each unique TCRbeta CDR3 region, sequences were collapsed and filtered. T cell fraction was estimated by normalizing TCRbeta template counts to usable DNA, with usable DNA measured through amplification of reference genes found in all nucleated cells. Repertoire TCRs were annotated as SARS-CoV-2-specific by exact matching of V gene, CDR3 amino acid sequence and J gene to a known reactive TCR set. MIRA supplied the reference SARS-CoV-2 TCR set, which was filtered for enrichment in COVID-19-positive ImmuneCODE repertoires so that public or cross-reactive TCRs were removed. Drawing on the MIRA antigens, annotated TCRs were analysed further at the level of specific ORF or position within ORF. Depth was the summed frequency of annotated unique rearrangements, while breadth was defined as annotated unique rearrangements over total unique productive rearrangements. Group comparisons of TCR breadth used two-sided Wilcoxon rank-sum tests. Held by TCRdb, this immuneACCESS table contains in-frame sequences only and omits some clones. Under half of the omission traces to an unresolved V gene where checked; the cause of the rest is unknown. The D gene and trimming were derived from the DNA, and the V and J assignments and clone size from that table. The sample contains about 440,000 clones, less than 95% of them found a single time. Approximately 4.5% of the sample is taken by the ten largest.

The source of this sequence is a person between 18 and 60 years old who received the Ad26.COV2.S COVID-19 vaccine or a placebo. Sequenced material: peripheral blood, taken in a trial of Ad26.COV2.S vaccine versus placebo.

The nucleotide sequence is TGTGCCAGCAGCTTAGCTAGGGCCCCTTACAATGAGCAGTTCTTC. Its protein reads: CASSLARAPYNEQFF. The rearrangement joined TRBV7-9 to TRBJ2-1, with the identity of the D gene unclear. CDR1 SEHNR and CDR2 FQNEAQ are derived from the germline V gene (reference sequence). Cut back by 0 bases and 4 bases, the V and J ends lie 10 bases apart. Counted from cysteine to phenylalanine, this CDR3 has 15 amino acids. The retained sequence is limited to the CDR3, 45 bases, with the frame set at the first base.